These 3 T cell receptor beta chains share one sample of origin, sequenced in a study of monozygotic twins with inflammatory bowel disease. TCRdb reprocessed the 5' RACE reads; each CDR3 protein has one entry and no DNA is given. The sample's table shows around 410,000 distinct CDR3 sequences. Material for sequencing was blood. The receptors shown here come from a human donor with ulcerative colitis or Crohn's disease, or a healthy co-twin of an affected twin (not recorded which).

The CDR3 sequence: CASSKTPLSGELFF. The genes are TRBV27 and TRBJ2-2; TCRdb designates TRBD1, a call that cannot be tested without DNA. The CDR3 has 14 amino acids. Germline V CDR1 and CDR2: MNHEY, SMNVEV (reference sequence).

V and J are TRBV5-5 and TRBJ2-7; with no DNA, the TCRdb D assignment of TRBD1 cannot be verified. The CDR3 consists of 17 residues. Germline-derived CDR1 and CDR2 are SGHKS and YYEKEE (reference sequence). CDR3 sequence reads: CASSFPTTGRTRFGQYF.

This chain links TRBV6-1 with TRBJ1-2; there is no DNA to check the TCRdb D call of TRBD1. Germline V gene lookup returns CDR1 MNHNS and CDR2 SASEGT. This CDR3 has 15 residues. Here the CDR3 reads CASTALDRANYGYTF.